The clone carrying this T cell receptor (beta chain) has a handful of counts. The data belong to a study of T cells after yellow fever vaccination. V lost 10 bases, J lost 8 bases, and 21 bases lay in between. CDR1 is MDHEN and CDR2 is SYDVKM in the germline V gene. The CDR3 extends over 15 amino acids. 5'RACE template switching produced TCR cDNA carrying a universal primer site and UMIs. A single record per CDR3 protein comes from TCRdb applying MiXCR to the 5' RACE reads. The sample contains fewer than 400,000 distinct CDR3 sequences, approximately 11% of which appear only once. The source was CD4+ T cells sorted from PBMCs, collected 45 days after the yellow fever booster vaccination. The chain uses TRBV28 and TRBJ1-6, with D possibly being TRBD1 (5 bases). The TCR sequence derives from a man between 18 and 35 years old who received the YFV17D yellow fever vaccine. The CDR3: CATFGQGPTDSPLHF. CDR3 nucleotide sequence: TGTGCCACCTTTGGGCAGGGCCCGACGGATTCACCCCTCCACTTT.